These T cell receptor beta chains were read from a single sample in a study of patients and donors after allogeneic stem cell transplantation. Each CDR3 protein gets one entry after TCRdb re-called the RT-PCR reads with MiXCR. The table lists around 30,000 distinct CDR3 sequences, more than 35% of them singletons, with 76% in the top ten. Sequencing used blood, either unsorted or a sorted T cell fraction (not recorded which). These receptors all stem from a human donor who was either an allogeneic HSCT recipient or a stem cell or donor lymphocyte infusion donor (not recorded which). It is not recorded whose cells these are; they may come from a transplant donor. The conserved cysteine and the conserved F or W are not part of the CDR3 here. Fields, in order: J gene, V gene, CDR3 protein.

j_call: TRBJ2-1; v_call: TRBV12-3/TRBV12-4; cdr3_aa: ASTINGDVQF
j_call: TRBJ1-1; v_call: TRBV5-1; cdr3_aa: ASSLVRVNTEAF
j_call: TRBJ2-7; v_call: TRBV6-2/TRBV6-3; cdr3_aa: ASSYGQENYEQY
j_call: TRBJ1-5; v_call: TRBV7-9; cdr3_aa: ASSLLGGPQH
j_call: TRBJ1-2; v_call: TRBV9; cdr3_aa: ASSFYGNNYGYT
j_call: TRBJ1-6; v_call: TRBV29-1; cdr3_aa: SVSTALDSPLH
j_call: TRBJ1-2; v_call: TRBV28; cdr3_aa: ASGQPKWFGYT
j_call: TRBJ2-5; v_call: TRBV7-9; cdr3_aa: ASSTTSDWQETQY
j_call: TRBJ1-1; v_call: TRBV29-1; cdr3_aa: SSEGQMNTEAF
j_call: TRBJ1-3; v_call: TRBV29-1; cdr3_aa: SGQESGNTIY
j_call: TRBJ1-2; v_call: TRBV25-1; cdr3_aa: ASSDGSTVDGYT
j_call: TRBJ2-1; v_call: TRBV27; cdr3_aa: ASSLGLEQF
j_call: TRBJ2-7; v_call: TRBV29-1; cdr3_aa: SASLPGGSEQY
j_call: TRBJ2-3; v_call: TRBV20-1; cdr3_aa: SLSRTGDTDTQY
j_call: TRBJ2-3; v_call: TRBV29-1; cdr3_aa: SAQDVTDTQY
j_call: TRBJ2-7; v_call: TRBV5-1; cdr3_aa: ASSLGQGAHEQY
j_call: TRBJ2-5; v_call: TRBV20-1; cdr3_aa: SARVGQETQY
j_call: TRBJ2-3; v_call: TRBV5-1; cdr3_aa: ASSLVGLAGAGDTQY
j_call: TRBJ1-2; v_call: TRBV18; cdr3_aa: ASSRDRYGYT
j_call: TRBJ1-5; v_call: TRBV27; cdr3_aa: ASSLISHSNQPQH
j_call: TRBJ1-1; v_call: TRBV14; cdr3_aa: ASSQNLNTEAF
j_call: TRBJ2-1; v_call: TRBV7-9; cdr3_aa: ASSRPLWVRIRNEQF
j_call: TRBJ1-4; v_call: TRBV20-1; cdr3_aa: SARDPSFEKLF
j_call: TRBJ2-4; v_call: TRBV10-2; cdr3_aa: ASSGLAKNIQY
j_call: TRBJ1-5; v_call: TRBV6-5; cdr3_aa: ASSSGTGFQPQH
j_call: TRBJ1-2; v_call: TRBV11-2; cdr3_aa: ASSLSPDRVEGYT
j_call: TRBJ2-5; v_call: TRBV7-9; cdr3_aa: ASSWNRQETQY
j_call: TRBJ1-2; v_call: TRBV7-2; cdr3_aa: ASSLGTGRVNGYT
j_call: TRBJ2-5; v_call: TRBV29-1; cdr3_aa: SVEEWDRAEETQY
j_call: TRBJ1-5; v_call: TRBV10-3; cdr3_aa: AISESPDGPQH
j_call: TRBJ1-1; v_call: TRBV12-3/TRBV12-4; cdr3_aa: ARDIRGNTEAF
j_call: TRBJ1-6; v_call: TRBV27; cdr3_aa: ASSPRGGREDSPLH
j_call: TRBJ2-7; v_call: TRBV29-1; cdr3_aa: SVIPGGKGDEQY
j_call: TRBJ2-1; v_call: TRBV6-2/TRBV6-3; cdr3_aa: ASSGLASYNEQF
j_call: TRBJ1-5; v_call: TRBV27; cdr3_aa: ASSLFPTGEQPQH
j_call: TRBJ2-1; v_call: TRBV7-2; cdr3_aa: ASSVRDHQF
j_call: TRBJ1-2; v_call: TRBV7-9; cdr3_aa: ASSLEGASFYGYT
j_call: TRBJ1-1; v_call: TRBV29-1; cdr3_aa: SVERTEWTEAF
j_call: TRBJ2-2; v_call: TRBV6-2/TRBV6-3; cdr3_aa: ASSPPGKRRTGELF
j_call: TRBJ1-6; v_call: TRBV7-2; cdr3_aa: ASSQTGYSSPLH
j_call: TRBJ1-1; v_call: TRBV14; cdr3_aa: ASSQGQGPPLREAF
j_call: TRBJ1-1; v_call: TRBV7-9; cdr3_aa: ASSNGQWGTEAF
j_call: TRBJ1-3; v_call: TRBV7-2; cdr3_aa: ASSVQGNTIY
j_call: TRBJ2-6; v_call: TRBV9; cdr3_aa: ASTSGGGYSGANVLT
j_call: TRBJ2-1; v_call: TRBV5-1; cdr3_aa: ASSHTGLFDEQF
j_call: TRBJ1-6; v_call: TRBV19; cdr3_aa: ASSDTTGTGDVALH
j_call: TRBJ1-4; v_call: TRBV20-1; cdr3_aa: SAISGEKLF
j_call: TRBJ2-1; v_call: TRBV29-1; cdr3_aa: SVEAQGEVYNEQF
j_call: TRBJ1-2; v_call: TRBV4-3; cdr3_aa: ASSQRTQGYSYGYT
j_call: TRBJ2-7; v_call: TRBV30; cdr3_aa: AWSGYYEQY
j_call: TRBJ2-3; v_call: TRBV7-9; cdr3_aa: ASSLRGLADYTDTQY
j_call: TRBJ1-2; v_call: TRBV20-1; cdr3_aa: SASGTGNYGYT
j_call: TRBJ2-1; v_call: TRBV4-3; cdr3_aa: ASSQARGRVKENEQF
j_call: TRBJ2-1; v_call: TRBV7-2; cdr3_aa: ASSSPRTSEQF
j_call: TRBJ2-2; v_call: TRBV7-6; cdr3_aa: ASSLTGPGELF